The subject of this entry is one T cell receptor (beta chain). The antigen is not known. The CDR3 is 16 amino acids. V was shortened by 0 bases and J by 4 bases, with 13 bases between the two germline ends. From germline, CDR1 is SGHAT and CDR2 FQNNGV. The protocol was immunoSEQ multiplex PCR, while the TCRdb copy is restricted to in-frame clones and leaves out a portion. The sample lists about 59,000 clones, 94% occurring once. These data come from a study of graft-versus-host responses after intestinal transplantation. Across the study: Isolated intestinal, liver-intestinal, or multivisceral transplants were what recipients had. Tacrolimus and steroids were given for around 3 years to all recipients after anti-thymocyte globulin induction.

Study results and caveats: Early post-transplant HvG declines tracked with peak circulating GvH clone levels. Clonal ratios of graft-versus-host to host-versus-graft in allografts were high for patients exhibiting graft-donor T cell macrochimerism.

The receptor was isolated from a human donor who was the organ donor for an intestinal transplant. The chain recombines TRBV11-2 with TRBJ1-3; unclear D gene. The specimen comprised unstimulated CD4+ T cells sorted from spleen or lymph node cells, sampled before transplant. In DNA, the CDR3 is TGTGCCAGCAGCTTAGATTTCGGCGGGTCCGGAAACACCATATATTTT. Its translation: CASSLDFGGSGNTIYF.